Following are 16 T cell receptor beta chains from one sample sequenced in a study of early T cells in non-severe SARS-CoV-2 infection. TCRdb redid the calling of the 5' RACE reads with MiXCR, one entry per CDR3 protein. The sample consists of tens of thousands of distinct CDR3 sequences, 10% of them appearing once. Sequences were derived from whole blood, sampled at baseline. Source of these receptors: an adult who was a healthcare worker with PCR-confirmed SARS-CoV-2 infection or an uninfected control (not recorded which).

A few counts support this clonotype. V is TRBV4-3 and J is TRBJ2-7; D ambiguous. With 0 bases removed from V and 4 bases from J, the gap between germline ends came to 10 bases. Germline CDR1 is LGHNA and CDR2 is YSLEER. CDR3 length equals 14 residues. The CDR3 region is CASSQERRYYEQYF. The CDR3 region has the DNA TGCGCCAGCAGCCAAGAAAGGCGCTATTACGAGCAGTACTTC.

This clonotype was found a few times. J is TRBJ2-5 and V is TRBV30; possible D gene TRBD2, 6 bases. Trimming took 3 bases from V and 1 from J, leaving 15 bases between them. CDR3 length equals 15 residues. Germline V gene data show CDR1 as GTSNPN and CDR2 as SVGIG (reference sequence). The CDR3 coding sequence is TGTGCCTGGAGCAATTTCTGGGGGGTCCAAGAGACCCAGTACTTC. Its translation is CAWSNFWGVQETQYF. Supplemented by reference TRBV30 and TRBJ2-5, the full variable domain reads SQTIHQWPATLVQPVGSPLSLECTVEGTSNPNLYWYRQAAGRGLQLLFYSVGIGQISSEVPQNLSASRPQDRQFILSSKKLLLSDSGFYLCAWSNFWGVQETQYFGPGTRLLVL.

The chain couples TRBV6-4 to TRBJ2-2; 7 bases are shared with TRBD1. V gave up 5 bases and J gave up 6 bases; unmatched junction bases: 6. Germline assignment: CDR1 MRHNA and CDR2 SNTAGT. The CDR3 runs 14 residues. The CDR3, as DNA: TGTGCCAGCAGTAAGAGTGACAGGGCCGGGGAGCTGTTTTTT. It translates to CASSKSDRAGELFF.

The CDR3 bases are TGCAGTGCTAGAGAGGCCGGGCGGAGCTCCTACGAGCAGTACTTC. Translated: CSAREAGRSSYEQYF. The V call is TRBV20-1, the J call TRBJ2-7; D remains unclear. Germline-derived CDR1 and CDR2 are DFQATT and SNEGSKA (reference sequence). The CDR3 length is 15 residues. With 0 bases removed from V and 0 bases from J, the gap between germline ends came to 12 bases.

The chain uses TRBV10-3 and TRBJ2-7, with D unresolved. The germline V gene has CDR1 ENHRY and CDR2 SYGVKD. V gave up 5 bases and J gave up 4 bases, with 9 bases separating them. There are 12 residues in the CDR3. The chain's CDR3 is CAISLTAYEQYF. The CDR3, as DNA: TGTGCCATCAGTCTAACGGCTTACGAGCAGTACTTC.

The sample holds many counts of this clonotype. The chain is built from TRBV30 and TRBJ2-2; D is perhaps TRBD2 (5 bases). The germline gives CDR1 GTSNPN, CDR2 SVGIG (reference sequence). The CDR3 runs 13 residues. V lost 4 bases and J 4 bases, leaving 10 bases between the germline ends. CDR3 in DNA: TGTGCCTGGAATGAGGAGGTCACCGGGGAGCTGTTTTTT. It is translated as CAWNEEVTGELFF.

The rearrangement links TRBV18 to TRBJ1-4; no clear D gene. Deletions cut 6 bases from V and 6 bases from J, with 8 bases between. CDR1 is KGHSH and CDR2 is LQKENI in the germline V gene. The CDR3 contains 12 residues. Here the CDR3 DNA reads TGTGCCAGCTCCGGAGAACATGAAAAACTGTTTTTT. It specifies CASSGEHEKLFF.

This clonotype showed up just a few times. CDR3 sequence: CASSPSGGSVKNIQYF. The DNA for the CDR3 is TGTGCCAGCAGCCCTAGCGGGGGGTCCGTCAAAAACATTCAGTACTTC. The chain has TRBV6-5 and TRBJ2-4; 11 bases map to TRBD2. With V trimmed by 6 bases and J by 3 bases, 7 bases remained unmatched. Germline CDR1 MNHEY, CDR2 SVGAGI. CDR3 length: 16 residues.

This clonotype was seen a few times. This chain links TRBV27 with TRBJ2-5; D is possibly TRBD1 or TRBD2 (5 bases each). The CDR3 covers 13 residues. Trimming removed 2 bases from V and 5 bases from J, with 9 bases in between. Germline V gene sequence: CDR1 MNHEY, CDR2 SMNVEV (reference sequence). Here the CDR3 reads CASSLMGVETQYF. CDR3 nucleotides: TGTGCCAGCAGTTTAATGGGGGTGGAGACCCAGTACTTC.

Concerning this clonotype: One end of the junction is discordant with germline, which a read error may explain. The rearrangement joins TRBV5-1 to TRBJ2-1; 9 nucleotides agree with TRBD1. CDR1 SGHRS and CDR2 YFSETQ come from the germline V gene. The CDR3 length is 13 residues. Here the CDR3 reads CASSLEARDRELF. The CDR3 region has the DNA TGCGCCAGCAGCTTGGAGGCAAGGGACAGGGAACTCTTC.

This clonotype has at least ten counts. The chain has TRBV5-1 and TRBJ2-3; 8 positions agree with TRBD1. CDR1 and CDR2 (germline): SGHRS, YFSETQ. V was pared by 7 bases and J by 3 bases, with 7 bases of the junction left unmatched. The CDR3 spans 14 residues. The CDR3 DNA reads TGCGCCAGCGGATTGGACAGGGAGACAGATACGCAGTATTTT. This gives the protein CASGLDRETDTQYF.

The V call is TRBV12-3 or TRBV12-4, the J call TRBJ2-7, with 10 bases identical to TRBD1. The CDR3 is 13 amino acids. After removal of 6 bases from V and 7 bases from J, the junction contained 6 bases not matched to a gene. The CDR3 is CASSGQGEREQYF. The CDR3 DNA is TGTGCCAGCAGCGGACAGGGGGAGAGGGAGCAGTACTTC.

CDR3 sequence: CAWSLGLGGNQPQHF. DNA for the CDR3: TGTGCCTGGAGTCTGGGTCTGGGCGGCAATCAGCCCCAGCATTTT. The chain couples TRBV30 to TRBJ1-5; D unclear. Germline CDR1 GTSNPN, CDR2 SVGIG (reference sequence). The CDR3 is made up of 15 amino acids. Between the trimmed V and J ends, which lost 2 bases and 2 bases, there was a span of 13 bases.

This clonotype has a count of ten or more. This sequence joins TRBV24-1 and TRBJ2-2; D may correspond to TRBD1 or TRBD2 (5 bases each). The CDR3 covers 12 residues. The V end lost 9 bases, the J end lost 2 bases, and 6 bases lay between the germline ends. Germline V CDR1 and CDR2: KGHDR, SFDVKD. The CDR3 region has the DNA TGTGCCACCGGGGGTAACACCGGGGAGCTGTTTTTT. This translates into CATGGNTGELFF.

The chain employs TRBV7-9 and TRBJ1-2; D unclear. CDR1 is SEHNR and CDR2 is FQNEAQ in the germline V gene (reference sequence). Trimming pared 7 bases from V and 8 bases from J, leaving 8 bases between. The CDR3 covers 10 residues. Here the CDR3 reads CASTPAGYTF. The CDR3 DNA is TGTGCCAGCACCCCCGCAGGCTACACCTTC.

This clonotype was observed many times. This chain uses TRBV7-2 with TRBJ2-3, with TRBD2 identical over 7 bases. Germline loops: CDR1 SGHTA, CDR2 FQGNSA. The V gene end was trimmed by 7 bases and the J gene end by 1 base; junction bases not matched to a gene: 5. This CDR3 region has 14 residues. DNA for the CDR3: TGTGCCAGCATTTGGGGGGGTCGCACAGATACGCAGTATTTT. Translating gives CASIWGGRTDTQYF.